This T cell receptor beta chain comes out of a study of response to subunit inactivated influenza vaccine. Whole-study findings and limits: Authors suggested each seasonal flu vaccination may recruit only limited numbers of new T cells.

Ten or more counts support this clonotype. Its antigen is undetermined. TCRdb called the RT-PCR reads again in MiXCR, with one record for every CDR3 protein. The sample lists 450,000 to 600,000 distinct CDR3 sequences; approximately 7.2% were seen once. The source was PBMCs from blood, collected roughly 24 months after vaccination. This TCR was recovered from a man between 50 and 69 years old who received an inactivated influenza vaccine.

The CDR3 bases are TGCGCCAGCAGCTTGGAACCGGGACGGACGAACACTGAAGCTTTCTTT. Translated: CASSLEPGRTNTEAFF. The chain carries TRBV5-1 and TRBJ1-1; D might be TRBD1 (5 bases). The V gene lost 0 bases and the J gene lost 1 base, with 13 bases spanning the gap. The CDR3 has 16 amino acids. Germline V gives CDR1 SGHRS, CDR2 YFSETQ. Full variable domain (remainder filled in from reference TRBV5-1 and TRBJ1-1): KAGVTQTPRYLIKTRGQQVTLSCSPISGHRSVSWYQQTPGQGLQFLFEYFSETQRNKGNFPGRFSGRQFSNSRSEMNVSTLELGDSALYLCASSLEPGRTNTEAFFGQGTRLTVV.